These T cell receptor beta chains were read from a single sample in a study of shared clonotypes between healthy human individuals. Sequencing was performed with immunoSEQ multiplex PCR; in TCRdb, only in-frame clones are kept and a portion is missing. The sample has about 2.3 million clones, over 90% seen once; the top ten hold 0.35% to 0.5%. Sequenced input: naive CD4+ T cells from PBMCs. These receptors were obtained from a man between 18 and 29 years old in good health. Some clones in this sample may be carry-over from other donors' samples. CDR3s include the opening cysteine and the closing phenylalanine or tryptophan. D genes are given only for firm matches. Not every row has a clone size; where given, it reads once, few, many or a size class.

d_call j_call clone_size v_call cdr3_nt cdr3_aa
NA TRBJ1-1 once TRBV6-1 TGTGCCAGCAGGGTGCTCAGGGACTCAAACACTGAAGCTTTCTTT CASRVLRDSNTEAFF
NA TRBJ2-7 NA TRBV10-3 TGTGCCATCGACAGGGGAGGGGACGAGCAGTACTTC CAIDRGGDEQYF
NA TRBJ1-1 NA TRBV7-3 TGTGCCAGCAGCTTACGGCGCGGCACTGAAGCTTTCTTT CASSLRRGTEAFF
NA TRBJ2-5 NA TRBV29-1 TGCAGCGTTGGAAAGGGCCAAGAGACCCAGTACTTC CSVGKGQETQYF
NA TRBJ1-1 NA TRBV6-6 TGTGCCAGCAGTCGCTCAGGGTCCACTGAAGCTTTCTTT CASSRSGSTEAFF
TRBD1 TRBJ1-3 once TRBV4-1 TGCGCCAGCGGGACAGGGTTAAACACCATATATTTT CASGTGLNTIYF
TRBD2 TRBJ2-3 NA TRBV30 TGTGCCTGGAGTCGTCTAGCGGGAGGGTCAGATACGCAGTATTTT CAWSRLAGGSDTQYF
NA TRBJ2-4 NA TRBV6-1 TGTGCCTCCGAGGAGGGCAGTAAGGACATTCAGTACTTC CASEEGSKDIQYF
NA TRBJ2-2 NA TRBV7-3 TGTGCCAGCAGCTTAAGTAGGGCCGGGGAGCTGTTTTTT CASSLSRAGELFF
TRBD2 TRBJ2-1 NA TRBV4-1 TGCGCCAGCAGCCCGGTAGCGGGCCCCTACAATGAGCAGTTCTTC CASSPVAGPYNEQFF
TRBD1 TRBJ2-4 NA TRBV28 TGTGCCAGCAGCCCGACAGGGGCCAAAAACATTCAGTACTTC CASSPTGAKNIQYF
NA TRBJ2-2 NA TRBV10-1 TGCGCCAGCACCCCCGGATGGGGGGCGCACGGATCCGGGGAGCTGTTTTTT CASTPGWGAHGSGELFF
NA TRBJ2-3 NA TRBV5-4 TGTGCCAGCAGCTTGGGGCAGGGCCAAGATACGCAGTATTTT CASSLGQGQDTQYF
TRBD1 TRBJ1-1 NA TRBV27 TGTGCCAGCAGTTCGGGACAGGGCCGGGGTTTCACTGAAGCTTTCTTT CASSSGQGRGFTEAFF
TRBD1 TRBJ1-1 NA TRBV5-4 TGTGCCAGCAGCTTTGCTGGCAGGGGGCCCACTGAAGCTTTCTTT CASSFAGRGPTEAFF
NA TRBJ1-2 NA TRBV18 TGTGCCAGCTCACCGACATATACGGACTATGGCTACACCTTC CASSPTYTDYGYTF
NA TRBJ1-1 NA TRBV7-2 TGTGCCAGCAGCTTAGAAGGTGCCAGGAACACTGAAGCTTTCTTT CASSLEGARNTEAFF
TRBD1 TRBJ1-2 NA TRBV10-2 TGCGCCAGCAGCGACAGGGAAAGAGGAAGCGGCTACACCTTC CASSDRERGSGYTF
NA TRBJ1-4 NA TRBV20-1 TGCAGCCCTGAGGCTAATGAAAAACTGTTTTTT CSPEANEKLFF
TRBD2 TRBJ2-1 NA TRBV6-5 TGTGCCAGCAGTTACTCGCCGACTAGCGGGACCAATGAGCAGTTCTTC CASSYSPTSGTNEQFF
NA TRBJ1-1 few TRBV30 TGTGCCTGGAGTGTTTCTGCGAACACTGAAGCTTTCTTT CAWSVSANTEAFF
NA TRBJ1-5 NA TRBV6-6 TGTGCCAGCAGTTACGGTGCCCCCAATCAGCCCCAGCATTTT CASSYGAPNQPQHF
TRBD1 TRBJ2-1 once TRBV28 TGTGCCAGCCGACAGGGAAGCTCCTACAATGAGCAGTTCTTC CASRQGSSYNEQFF
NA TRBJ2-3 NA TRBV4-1 TGCGCCAGCAGCCAAGAACAGGCCACAGATACGCAGTATTTT CASSQEQATDTQYF
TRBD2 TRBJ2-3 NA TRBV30 TGTGCCTGGAGGCCCTTCTCTAGCGGGAGGGCCCGAGGAGATACGCAGTATTTT CAWRPFSSGRARGDTQYF
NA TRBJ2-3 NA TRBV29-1 TGCAGCGTTAAAAGACTCTACACAGATACGCAGTATTTT CSVKRLYTDTQYF
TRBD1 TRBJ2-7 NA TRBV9 TGTGCCAGCAGCACGGGACAGGGGGCGGTCTACGAGCAGTACTTC CASSTGQGAVYEQYF
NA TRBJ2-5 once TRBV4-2 TGTGCCAGCAGCCAAGGGAGACAAGAGACCCAGTACTTC CASSQGRQETQYF
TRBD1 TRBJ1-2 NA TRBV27 TGTGCCAGCAGTTTCTCCGGGACAGTTTATGGCTACACCTTC CASSFSGTVYGYTF